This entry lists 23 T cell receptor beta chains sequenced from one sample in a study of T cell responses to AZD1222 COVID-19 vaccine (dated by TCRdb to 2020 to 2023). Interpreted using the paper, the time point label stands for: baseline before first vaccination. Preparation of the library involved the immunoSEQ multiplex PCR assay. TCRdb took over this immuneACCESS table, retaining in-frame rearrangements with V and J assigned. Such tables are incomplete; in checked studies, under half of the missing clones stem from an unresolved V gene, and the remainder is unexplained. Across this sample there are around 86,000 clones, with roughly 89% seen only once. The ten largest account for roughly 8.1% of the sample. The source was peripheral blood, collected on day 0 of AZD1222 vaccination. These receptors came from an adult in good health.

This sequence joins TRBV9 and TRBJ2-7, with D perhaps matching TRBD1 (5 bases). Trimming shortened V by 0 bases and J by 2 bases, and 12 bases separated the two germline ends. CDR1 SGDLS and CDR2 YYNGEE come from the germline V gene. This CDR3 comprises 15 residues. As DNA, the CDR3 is TGTGCCAGCAGCGTAGGCGCGGACACCCCCTACGAGCAGTACTTC. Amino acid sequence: CASSVGADTPYEQYF.

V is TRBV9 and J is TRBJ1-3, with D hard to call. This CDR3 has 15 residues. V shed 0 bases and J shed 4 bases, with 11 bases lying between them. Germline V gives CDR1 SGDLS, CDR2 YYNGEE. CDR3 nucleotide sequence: TGTGCCAGCAGCGTAGACGAGGCTCCCGGAAACACCATATATTTT. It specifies CASSVDEAPGNTIYF. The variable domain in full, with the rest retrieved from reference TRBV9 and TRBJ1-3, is DSGVTQTPKHLITATGQRVTLRCSPRSGDLSVYWYQQSLDQGLQFLIQYYNGEERAKGNILERFSAQQFPDLHSELNLSSLELGDSALYFCASSVDEAPGNTIYFGEGSWLTVV.

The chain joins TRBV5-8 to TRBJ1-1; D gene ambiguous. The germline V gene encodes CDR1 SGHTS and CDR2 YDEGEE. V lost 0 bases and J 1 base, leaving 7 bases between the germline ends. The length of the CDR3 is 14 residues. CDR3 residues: CASSLGLRNTEAFF. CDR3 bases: TGTGCCAGCAGCTTGGGACTTAGGAACACTGAAGCTTTCTTT. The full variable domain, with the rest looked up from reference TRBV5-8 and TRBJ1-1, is EAGVTQSPTHLIKTRGQQATLRCSPISGHTSVYWYQQALGLGLQFLLWYDEGEERNRGNFPPRFSGRQFPNYSSELNVNALELEDSALYLCASSLGLRNTEAFFGQGTRLTVV.

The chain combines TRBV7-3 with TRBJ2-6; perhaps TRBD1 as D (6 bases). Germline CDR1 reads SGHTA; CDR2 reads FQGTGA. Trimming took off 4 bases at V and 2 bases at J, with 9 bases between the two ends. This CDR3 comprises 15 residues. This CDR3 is CASSWQGTGANVLTF. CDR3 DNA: TGTGCCAGCAGCTGGCAGGGGACTGGGGCCAACGTCCTGACTTTC.

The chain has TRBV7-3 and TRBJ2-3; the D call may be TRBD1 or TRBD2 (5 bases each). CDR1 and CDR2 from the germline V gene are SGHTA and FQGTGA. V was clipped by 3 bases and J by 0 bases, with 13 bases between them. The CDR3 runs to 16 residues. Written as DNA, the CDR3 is TGTGCCAGCAGCTTGGCCCGGGGCTCTAGCACAGATACGCAGTATTTT. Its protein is CASSLARGSSTDTQYF. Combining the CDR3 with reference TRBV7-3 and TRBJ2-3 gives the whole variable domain GAGVSQTPSNKVTEKGKYVELRCDPISGHTALYWYRQSLGQGPEFLIYFQGTGAADDSGLPNDRFFAVRPEGSVSTLKIQRTERGDSAVYLCASSLARGSSTDTQYFGPGTRLTVL.

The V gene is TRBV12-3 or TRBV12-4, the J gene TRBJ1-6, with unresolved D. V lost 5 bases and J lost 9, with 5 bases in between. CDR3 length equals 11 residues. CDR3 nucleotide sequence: TGTGCCAGCAGTGGGGTTTCACCCCTCCACTTT. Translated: CASSGVSPLHF.

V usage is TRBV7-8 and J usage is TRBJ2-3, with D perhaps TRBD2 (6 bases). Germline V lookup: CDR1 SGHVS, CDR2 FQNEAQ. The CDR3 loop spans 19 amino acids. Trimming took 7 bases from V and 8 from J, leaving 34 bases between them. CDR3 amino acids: CASTPYPPSAGGEVGTQYF. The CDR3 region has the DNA TGTGCCAGCACCCCGTATCCTCCTTCGGCCGGGGGTGAGGTTGGTACGCAGTATTTT. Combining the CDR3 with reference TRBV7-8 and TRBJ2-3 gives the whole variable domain GAGVSQSPRYKVAKRGQDVALRCDPISGHVSLFWYQQALGQGPEFLTYFQNEAQLDKSGLPSDRFFAERPEGSVSTLKIQRTQQEDSAVYLCASTPYPPSAGGEVGTQYFGPGTRLTVL.

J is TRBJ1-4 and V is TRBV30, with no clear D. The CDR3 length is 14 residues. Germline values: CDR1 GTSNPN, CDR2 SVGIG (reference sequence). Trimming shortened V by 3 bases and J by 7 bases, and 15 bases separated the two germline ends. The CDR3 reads CAWRGSSEGEKLFF. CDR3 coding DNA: TGTGCCTGGAGGGGTTCAAGTGAAGGTGAAAAACTGTTTTTT.

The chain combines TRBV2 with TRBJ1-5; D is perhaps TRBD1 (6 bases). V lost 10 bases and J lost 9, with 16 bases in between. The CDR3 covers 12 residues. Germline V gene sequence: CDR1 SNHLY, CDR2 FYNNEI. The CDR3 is CATGRGSGPQHF. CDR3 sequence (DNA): TGTGCCACCGGGAGGGGGTCTGGGCCCCAGCATTTT. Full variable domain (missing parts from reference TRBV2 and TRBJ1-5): EPEVTQTPSHQVTQMGQEVILRCVPISNHLYFYWYRQILGQKVEFLVSFYNNEISEKSEIFDDQFSVERPDGSNFTLKIRSTKLEDSAMYFCATGRGSGPQHFGDGTRLSIL.

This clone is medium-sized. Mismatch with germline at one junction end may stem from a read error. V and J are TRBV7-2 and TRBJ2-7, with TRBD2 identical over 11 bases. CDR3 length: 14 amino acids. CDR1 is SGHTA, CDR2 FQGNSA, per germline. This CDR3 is CASSLAGGSYEQYF. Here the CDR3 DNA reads TGTGCCAGCAGCCTAGCGGGGGGCTCCTACGAGCAGTACTTC. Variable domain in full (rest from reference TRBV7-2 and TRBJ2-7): GAGVSQSPSNKVTEKGKDVELRCDPISGHTALYWYRQSLGQGLEFLIYFQGNSAPDKSGLPSDRFSAERTGGSVSTLTIQRTQQEDSAVYLCASSLAGGSYEQYFGPGTRLTVT.

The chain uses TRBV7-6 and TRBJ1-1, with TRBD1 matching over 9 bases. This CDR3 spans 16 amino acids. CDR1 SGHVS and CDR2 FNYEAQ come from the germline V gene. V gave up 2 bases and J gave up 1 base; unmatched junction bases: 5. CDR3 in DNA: TGTGCCAGCAGCTTATGGGACAGGGACCAGAACACTGAAGCTTTCTTT. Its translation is CASSLWDRDQNTEAFF.

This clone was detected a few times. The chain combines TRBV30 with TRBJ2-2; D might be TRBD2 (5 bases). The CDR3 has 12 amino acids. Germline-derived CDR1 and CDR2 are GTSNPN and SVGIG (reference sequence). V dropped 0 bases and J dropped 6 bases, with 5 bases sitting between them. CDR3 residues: CAWSVLAGELFF. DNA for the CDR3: TGTGCCTGGAGTGTACTAGCCGGGGAGCTGTTTTTT.

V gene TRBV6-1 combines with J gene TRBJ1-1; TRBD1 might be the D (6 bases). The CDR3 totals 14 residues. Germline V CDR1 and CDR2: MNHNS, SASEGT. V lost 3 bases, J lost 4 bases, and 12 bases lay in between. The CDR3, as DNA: TGTGCCAGCAGTGATTACACAGGGCGCACTGAAGCTTTCTTT. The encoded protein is CASSDYTGRTEAFF.

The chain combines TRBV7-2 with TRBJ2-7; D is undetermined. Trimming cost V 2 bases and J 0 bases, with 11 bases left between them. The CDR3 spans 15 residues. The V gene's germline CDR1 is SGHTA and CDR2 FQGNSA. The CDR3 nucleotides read TGTGCCAGCAGCTTAAGGTGGTCATTCTCCTACGAGCAGTACTTC. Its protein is CASSLRWSFSYEQYF.

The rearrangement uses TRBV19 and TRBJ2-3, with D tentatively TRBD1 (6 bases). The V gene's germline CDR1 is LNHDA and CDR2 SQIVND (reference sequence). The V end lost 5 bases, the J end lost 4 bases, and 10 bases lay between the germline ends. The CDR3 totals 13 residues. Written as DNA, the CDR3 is TGTGCCAGTAGTCAAACAGGGTCAGATACGCAGTATTTT. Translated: CASSQTGSDTQYF.

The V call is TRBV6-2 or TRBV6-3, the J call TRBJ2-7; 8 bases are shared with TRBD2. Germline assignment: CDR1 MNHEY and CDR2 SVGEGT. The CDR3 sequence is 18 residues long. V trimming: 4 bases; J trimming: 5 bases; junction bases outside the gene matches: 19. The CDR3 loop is CASSCFSGETAKTDEQYF. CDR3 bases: TGTGCCAGCAGTTGTTTTAGCGGGGAAACGGCGAAAACGGACGAGCAGTACTTC.

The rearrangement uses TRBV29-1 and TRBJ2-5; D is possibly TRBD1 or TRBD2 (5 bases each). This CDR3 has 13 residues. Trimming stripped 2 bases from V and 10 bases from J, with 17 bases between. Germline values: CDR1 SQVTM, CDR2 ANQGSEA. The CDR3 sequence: CSVERGRTAGQYF. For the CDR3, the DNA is TGCAGCGTTGAACGGGGCCGAACCGCGGGCCAGTACTTC. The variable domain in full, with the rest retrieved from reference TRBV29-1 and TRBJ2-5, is SAVISQKPSRDICQRGTSLTIQCQVDSQVTMMFWYRQQPGQSLTLIATANQGSEATYESGFVIDKFPISRPNLTFSTLTVSNMSPEDSSIYLCSVERGRTAGQYFGPGTRLLVL.

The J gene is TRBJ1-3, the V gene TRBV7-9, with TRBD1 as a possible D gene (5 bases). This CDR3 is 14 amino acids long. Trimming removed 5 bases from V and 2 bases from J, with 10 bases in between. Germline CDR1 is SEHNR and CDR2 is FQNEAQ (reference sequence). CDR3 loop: CASSPRGTGNTIYF. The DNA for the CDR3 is TGTGCCAGCAGCCCCCGGGGGACTGGAAACACCATATATTTT.

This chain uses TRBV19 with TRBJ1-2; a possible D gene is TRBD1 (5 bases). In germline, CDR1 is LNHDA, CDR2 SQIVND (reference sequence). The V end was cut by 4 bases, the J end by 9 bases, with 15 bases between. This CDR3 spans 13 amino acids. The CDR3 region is CASSSEGLTSYTF. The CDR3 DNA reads TGTGCCAGTAGTAGTGAGGGGCTGACGAGCTACACCTTC.

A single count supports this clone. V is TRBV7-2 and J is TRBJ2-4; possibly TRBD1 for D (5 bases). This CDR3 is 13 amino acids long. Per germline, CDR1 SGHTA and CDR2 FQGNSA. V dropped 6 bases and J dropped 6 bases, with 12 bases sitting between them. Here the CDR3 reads CASRRGGANIQYF. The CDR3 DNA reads TGTGCCAGCAGAAGGGGTGGCGCAAACATTCAGTACTTC.

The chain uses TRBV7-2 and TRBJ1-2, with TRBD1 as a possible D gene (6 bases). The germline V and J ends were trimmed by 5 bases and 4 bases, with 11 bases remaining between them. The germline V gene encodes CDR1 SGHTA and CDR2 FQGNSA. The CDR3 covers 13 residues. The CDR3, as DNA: TGTGCCAGCAGCCAGGGGAGAGTCTATGGCTACACCTTC. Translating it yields CASSQGRVYGYTF.

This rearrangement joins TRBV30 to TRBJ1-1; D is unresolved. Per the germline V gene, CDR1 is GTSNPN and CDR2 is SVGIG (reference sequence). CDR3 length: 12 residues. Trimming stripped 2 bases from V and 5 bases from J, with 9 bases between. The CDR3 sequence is CAWSSGGTEAFF. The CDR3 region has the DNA TGTGCCTGGAGTTCAGGCGGAACTGAAGCTTTCTTT.

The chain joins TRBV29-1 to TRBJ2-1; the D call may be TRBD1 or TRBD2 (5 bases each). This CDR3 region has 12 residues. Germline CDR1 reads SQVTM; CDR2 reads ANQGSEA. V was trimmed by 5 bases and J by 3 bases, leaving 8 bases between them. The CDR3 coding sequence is TGCAGCGTTTGGGGGTTCTACAATGAGCAGTTCTTC. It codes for CSVWGFYNEQFF.